The 14 T cell receptor beta chains below come from one sample, sequenced in a study of blood T cell repertoires in COVID-19. The data were produced by immunoSEQ multiplex PCR, yet TCRdb's version contains in-frame clones alone and is incomplete. The sample lists 40,000 or so clones, 86% seen once, with around 8.2% in the top ten. Source material: peripheral blood. The receptor set was obtained from a man aged 60-69 years with active COVID-19.

This clone was detected only a few times. The chain couples TRBV7-3 to TRBJ2-2, with no clear D. The CDR3 sequence is 13 residues long. Per the germline V gene, CDR1 is SGHTA and CDR2 is FQGTGA. V was shortened by 1 base and J by 8 bases, with 8 bases between the two germline ends. The CDR3 spells CASSLRRGGELFF. In DNA form, the CDR3 reads TGTGCCAGCAGCTTAAGACGAGGAGGGGAGCTGTTTTTT.

The chain is built from TRBV2 and TRBJ2-7; D gene ambiguous. The germline V gene has CDR1 SNHLY and CDR2 FYNNEI. The CDR3 contains 14 residues. Trimming took off 1 base at V and 7 bases at J, with 14 bases between the two ends. CDR3: CASSEDRGLGEQYF. DNA for the CDR3: TGTGCCAGCAGTGAAGATCGCGGCCTTGGGGAGCAGTACTTC.

The rearrangement links TRBV6-5 to TRBJ1-2; a possible D gene is TRBD1 (5 bases). The CDR3 consists of 14 residues. Trimming removed 0 bases from V and 4 bases from J, with 9 bases in between. The germline CDR1 and CDR2 sequences are MNHEY and SVGAGI. This CDR3 reads CASSYSRQGYGYTF. In DNA form, the CDR3 reads TGTGCCAGCAGTTACTCGAGGCAGGGCTATGGCTACACCTTC.

This chain connects TRBV7-9 to TRBJ2-3, with TRBD1 identical over 7 bases. J lost 2 bases, V lost 5 bases, and 1 base had no gene match. Germline V lookup: CDR1 SEHNR, CDR2 FQNEAQ (reference sequence). This CDR3 has 13 amino acids. The CDR3 loop reads CASSGTDTDTQYF. In DNA form, the CDR3 reads TGTGCCAGCAGCGGGACAGACACAGATACGCAGTATTTT.

CDR3 DNA: TGTGCCAGCAGGAACAGGGAGCGAGATGGCTACACCTTC. This gives the protein CASRNRERDGYTF. This chain links TRBV2 with TRBJ1-2; tentative D call: TRBD1 (6 bases). Germline values: CDR1 SNHLY, CDR2 FYNNEI. The ends were cut back, 6 bases at V and 6 bases at J, with 14 bases in the middle. The CDR3 totals 13 residues.

CDR3 bases: TGTGCCAGCAGTGGGAGCCAAAGGGGTAATGGCAATCAGCCCCAGCATTTT. Translating it yields CASSGSQRGNGNQPQHF. The chain carries TRBV25-1 and TRBJ1-5; D is possibly TRBD1 (5 bases). CDR3 length: 17 residues. Trimming left V 4 bases short and J 2 bases short, with 18 bases between. Germline CDR1 and CDR2: MGHDK and SYGVNS.

The chain joins TRBV9 to TRBJ2-1; 11 nucleotides agree with TRBD2. Germline V CDR1 and CDR2: SGDLS, YYNGEE. This CDR3 has 16 amino acids. J gave up 7 bases and V 4 bases, and 10 bases lay outside the gene matches. Here the CDR3 reads CASSFRLAGQWNEQFF. The CDR3 DNA reads as TGTGCCAGCAGCTTCCGACTAGCGGGGCAGTGGAATGAGCAGTTCTTC.

Judged by abundance, this clone is medium-sized. This chain connects TRBV6-5 to TRBJ2-3, with a possible D match to TRBD2 (6 bases). The CDR3 runs 13 residues. V was cut by 6 bases and J by 4 bases, with 11 bases left in between. The germline CDR1 and CDR2 sequences are MNHEY and SVGAGI. CDR3 protein: CASRLGSADTQYF. For the CDR3, the DNA is TGTGCCAGCAGACTCGGGAGTGCAGATACGCAGTATTTT.

J is TRBJ1-5 and V is TRBV19; 8 bases map to TRBD1. The CDR3 contains 18 residues. The J segment lost 0 bases and the V segment lost 5 bases, leaving 12 bases of the junction unmatched. Germline V gene lookup returns CDR1 LNHDA and CDR2 SQIVND (reference sequence). CDR3 nucleotide sequence: TGTGCCAGTAGTGGGGACAGGCCCCGCTTTTATAGCAATCAGCCCCAGCATTTT. It is translated as CASSGDRPRFYSNQPQHF.

This clone was observed a single time. The chain couples TRBV7-6 to TRBJ2-3; TRBD1 agrees at 11 bases. Germline CDR1 SGHVS, CDR2 FNYEAQ. This CDR3 is 16 amino acids long. The J segment lost 4 bases and the V segment lost 5 bases, leaving 8 bases of the junction unmatched. The CDR3 DNA sequence: TGTGCCAGCAGCCCCAGGGGACAGGGGGTCCCAGATACGCAGTATTTT. Amino acids: CASSPRGQGVPDTQYF.

The V gene is TRBV28, the J gene TRBJ2-5, with 8 bases lining up with TRBD1. Trimming removed 4 bases from V and 5 bases from J; junction bases left unmatched: 15. From germline, CDR1 is MDHEN and CDR2 SYDVKM. The CDR3 totals 17 residues. CDR3 sequence: CASSSSWTGRPGETQYF. As DNA, the CDR3 is TGTGCCAGCAGTTCCTCCTGGACAGGGCGGCCGGGGGAGACCCAGTACTTC.

This chain links TRBV19 with TRBJ1-1; D gene ambiguous. Trimming stripped 7 bases from V and 4 bases from J, with 16 bases between. Germline V gives CDR1 LNHDA, CDR2 SQIVND (reference sequence). The CDR3 has 14 residues. CDR3 nucleotide sequence: TGTGCCAGTACCCCAATCGGGTCGGGCACTGAAGCTTTCTTT. Translating gives CASTPIGSGTEAFF.

This clone was seen just once. The chain has TRBV27 and TRBJ1-5, with TRBD1 as a possible D gene (5 bases). This CDR3 is 15 amino acids long. CDR1 is MNHEY and CDR2 is SMNVEV in the germline V gene (reference sequence). The V end was cut by 1 base, the J end by 2 bases, with 9 bases between. The CDR3 loop reads CASSLFQGRNQPQHF. The CDR3 DNA is TGTGCCAGCAGTTTATTTCAGGGCCGCAATCAGCCCCAGCATTTT.

The CDR3 region has the DNA TGTGCCAGCAGTCCCGGTTCGCAGCCTGGGGCGTCTTTCTTT. Protein: CASSPGSQPGASFF. The chain combines TRBV27 with TRBJ1-1; perhaps TRBD1 as D (5 bases). The CDR3 totals 14 residues. Per the germline V gene, CDR1 is MNHEY and CDR2 is SMNVEV (reference sequence). Trimming removed 5 bases from V and 12 bases from J, with 22 bases in between.